Reported below is one TCR beta chain. Antigen: not known. Looked up from germline, CDR1 is GTSNPN and CDR2 is SVGIG (reference sequence). This CDR3 comprises 13 residues. The V gene lost 1 base and the J gene lost 7 bases, with 8 bases spanning the gap. This entry comes from a study of cytomegalovirus exposure and HLA in healthy donors. Study results and limitations: Prior analysis indicated that the majority of TCR beta V segments exhibited productivity approximately 90% or approximately 30% of the time. Sequencing likely caused a cluster of highly shared sequence variants. For TCR beta chains, V- and J-gene trimming was later linked to a missense DCLRE1C variant.

It was with 60 Vbeta and 13 Jbeta primers that the PCR ran. The data were produced by immunoSEQ multiplex PCR, yet TCRdb's version contains in-frame clones alone and is incomplete. The table shows roughly 180,000 clones, with about three quarters occurring only once. The V and J genes are TRBV30 and TRBJ1-6; D is ambiguous. The sequence came from a female donor in good health and CMV-seronegative. The sequencing sample was made of PBMCs. The CDR3 spells CAWSDNSNSPLHF. The CDR3 DNA is TGTGCCTGGAGTGATAACAGCAATTCACCCCTCCACTTT.